This TCR beta chain emerged from a study of response to subunit inactivated influenza vaccine. TCRdb redid the calling of the RT-PCR reads with MiXCR, one entry per CDR3 protein. Of roughly 760,000 distinct CDR3 sequences listed, 21% are singletons. Sequenced here: PBMCs from blood, sampled roughly 5 days after vaccination. This TCR was sampled from a middle-aged man who received an inactivated influenza vaccine.

The CDR3 nucleotides are TGTGCCACCGAGCGACCATCCTACAATGAGCAGTTCTTC. Translated, it gives CATERPSYNEQFF. The chain has TRBV6-6 and TRBJ2-1; no clear D. Trimming left V 10 bases short and J 1 base short, with 11 bases between. Germline V CDR1 and CDR2: MNHNY, SVGAGI (reference sequence). The CDR3 loop spans 13 amino acids.